Detailed here is one T cell receptor beta chain. Its antigen is currently unknown. Researchers reported that TCR beta cDNA libraries carried unique molecular identifiers. TCRdb redid the calling of the PCR reads with MiXCR, one entry per CDR3 protein. The sample carries 750,000 to 950,000 distinct CDR3 sequences, under 70% recorded once. Trimming shortened V by 8 bases and J by 0 bases, and 19 bases separated the two germline ends. The CDR3 consists of 16 residues. This sample was included in a study of post-analysis software for immune sequencing data. Study background: The study covered relapsing-remitting, secondary progressive and progressive-relapsing courses of multiple sclerosis. Study observations and caveats: Among 5 or 6 TRBV segments more frequent in patients than controls were TRBV5-6, TRBV5-1 and TRBV20-1.

The chain links TRBV12-3 or TRBV12-4 to TRBJ1-2; a possible D gene is TRBD1 (6 bases). This TCR derives from a girl aged 10-17 years with multiple sclerosis. The sample taken for sequencing was blood. The CDR3 DNA is TGTGCCAGCGGGGGAGGACAGCGCCAAGCTAACTATGGCTACACCTTC. The encoded protein is CASGGGQRQANYGYTF.